A selection of T cell receptor beta chains follows, all from one sample in a study of T cell responses to AZD1222 COVID-19 vaccine. Profiled with immunoSEQ multiplex PCR; TCRdb holds only in-frame clones, not every one. The table records 95,000 to 110,000 clones, approximately 88% of them present only once. Source: peripheral blood, taken on day 0 of AZD1222 vaccination. The receptors here all came from an adult in good health. The CDR3 runs from the conserved cysteine through the conserved F or W. The D gene is left open where the match is weak. Clone size is not always given. Where it is, it says once, few, many or a class for expanded clones.

>TRBJ2-1|TRBV28|NA|NA
CASTLPGIDEQFF
TGTGCCAGCACGCTACCGGGGATAGATGAGCAGTTCTTC
>TRBJ1-3|TRBV19|NA|TRBD1
CASSKGQTGNTIYF
TGTGCCAGTAGTAAGGGACAGACCGGAAACACCATATATTTT
>TRBJ2-1|TRBV6-2/TRBV6-3|NA|TRBD1
CASSRRDSTYNEQFF
TGTGCCAGCAGTCGCCGGGACAGTACCTACAATGAGCAGTTCTTC
>TRBJ2-7|TRBV28|once|TRBD2
CASSSTSGSFYEQYF
TGTGCCAGCAGTTCTACTAGCGGGAGTTTCTACGAGCAGTACTTC
>TRBJ1-1|TRBV3-1/TRBV3-2|once|NA
CASSQAGSTEAFF
TGTGCCAGCAGCCAAGCAGGGTCCACTGAAGCTTTCTTT
>TRBJ1-5|TRBV28|NA|NA
CASSLGTTRQHF
TGTGCCAGCAGTCTAGGGACCACCCGACAGCATTTT
>TRBJ2-5|TRBV19|NA|TRBD1
CASSKNTGVLEKTQYF
TGTGCCAGTAGTAAAAATACAGGGGTGTTAGAGAAGACCCAGTACTTC
>TRBJ1-2|TRBV12-3/TRBV12-4|NA|TRBD1
CASSGTGYGYTF
TGTGCCAGCAGCGGGACAGGCTATGGCTACACCTTC
>TRBJ2-7|TRBV19|few|TRBD1
CASSTTPQGMVIYEQYF
TGTGCCAGTAGTACCACCCCACAGGGGATGGTTATCTACGAGCAGTACTTC
>TRBJ1-1|TRBV5-1|few|NA
CASSSWENTEAFF
TGCGCCAGCAGCTCCTGGGAGAACACTGAAGCTTTCTTT
>TRBJ1-2|TRBV5-1|NA|TRBD1
CASNGGDRPNYGYTF
TGCGCCAGCAACGGGGGGGACAGGCCTAACTATGGCTACACCTTC
>TRBJ1-4|TRBV5-4|NA|NA
CASSRAAGAGEKLFF
TGTGCCAGCAGCCGCGCCGCAGGGGCGGGTGAAAAACTGTTTTTT
>TRBJ2-5|TRBV6-2/TRBV6-3|NA|TRBD2
CASSHRLAGQETQYF
TGTGCCAGCAGTCACAGACTAGCGGGCCAAGAGACCCAGTACTTC
>TRBJ1-2|TRBV14|NA|NA
CASSQVGTLSNYGYTF
TGTGCCAGCAGCCAAGTTGGGACCCTTTCTAACTATGGCTACACCTTC
>TRBJ1-4|TRBV18|NA|TRBD1
CASSPPGTGDYGKLFF
TGTGCCAGCTCACCACCCGGGACAGGGGACTATGGAAAACTGTTTTTT
>TRBJ1-2|TRBV4-3|NA|NA
CASSQGGGANYGYTF
TGCGCCAGCAGCCAAGGCGGGGGAGCTAACTATGGCTACACCTTC
>TRBJ2-7|TRBV6-4|NA|TRBD1
CASSELPGQGPYEQYF
TGTGCCAGCAGTGAGTTACCGGGACAGGGTCCATACGAGCAGTACTTC
>TRBJ2-5|TRBV18|NA|NA
CASSPGGAETQYF
TGTGCCAGCTCACCGGGGGGGGCTGAGACCCAGTACTTC
>TRBJ1-4|TRBV5-1|NA|NA
CATPGAATNEKLFF
TGCGCCACCCCCGGGGCGGCAACTAATGAAAAACTGTTTTTT
>TRBJ2-1|TRBV5-1|NA|TRBD2
CASSLAPGLADNEQFF
TGCGCCAGCAGCCTAGCACCGGGACTAGCGGACAATGAGCAGTTCTTC
>TRBJ1-5|TRBV7-2|NA|NA
CASSPDYSGNQPQHF
TGTGCCAGCAGCCCGGACTACAGTGGCAATCAGCCCCAGCATTTT
>TRBJ2-7|TRBV5-4|NA|TRBD1
CASSLEGQGREQYF
TGTGCCAGCAGCTTGGAGGGACAGGGGCGGGAGCAGTACTTC
>TRBJ1-1|TRBV7-2|NA|NA
CASSLWGAVTEAFF
TGTGCCAGCAGCTTATGGGGGGCTGTCACTGAAGCTTTCTTT
>TRBJ1-2|TRBV19|NA|NA
CASSIAGFGGYTF
TGTGCCAGTAGTATAGCGGGGTTCGGTGGCTACACCTTC
>TRBJ2-7|TRBV18|NA|TRBD1
CASSPRDRVYEQYF
TGTGCCAGCTCACCCCGGGACAGGGTCTACGAGCAGTACTTC
>TRBJ1-5|TRBV4-1|NA|TRBD1
CASSQGRTGTIQPQHF
TGCGCCAGCAGCCAAGGTAGGACAGGGACTATTCAGCCCCAGCATTTT
>TRBJ1-4|TRBV5-4|NA|NA
CASSLDQGRAEKLFF
TGTGCCAGCAGCTTGGATCAGGGGCGGGCTGAAAAACTGTTTTTT
>TRBJ2-5|TRBV6-2/TRBV6-3|NA|TRBD2
CASSPQTSGRALEETQYF
TGTGCCAGCAGTCCCCAGACTAGCGGGAGGGCTTTGGAAGAGACCCAGTACTTC
>TRBJ1-2|TRBV7-2|NA|NA
CASSSAAHGYTF
TGTGCCAGCAGCTCCGCAGCCCATGGCTACACCTTC